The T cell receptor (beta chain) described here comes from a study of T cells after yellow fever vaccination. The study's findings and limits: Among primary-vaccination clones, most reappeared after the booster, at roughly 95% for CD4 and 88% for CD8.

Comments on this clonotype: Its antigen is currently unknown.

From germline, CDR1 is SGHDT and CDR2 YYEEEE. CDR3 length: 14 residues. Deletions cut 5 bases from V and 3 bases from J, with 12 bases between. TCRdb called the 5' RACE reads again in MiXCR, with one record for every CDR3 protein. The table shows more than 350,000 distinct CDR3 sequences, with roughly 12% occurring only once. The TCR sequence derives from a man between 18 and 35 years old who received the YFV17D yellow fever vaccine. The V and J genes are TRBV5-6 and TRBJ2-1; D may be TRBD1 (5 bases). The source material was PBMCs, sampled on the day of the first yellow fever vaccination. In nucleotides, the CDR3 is TGTGCCAGCAGGACCATTACAGGCTACAATGAGCAGTTCTTC. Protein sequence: CASRTITGYNEQFF.